This is a list of T cell receptor beta chains from one sample in a study of blood T cell repertoires in COVID-19. The table came from immunoSEQ multiplex PCR; TCRdb's copy has only in-frame clones and leaves some out. The sample has under 150,000 clones; under 85% are singletons. Sequencing was done on a sample of PBMCs or T cells enriched from blood (not recorded which). These receptor sequences come from a man aged 30-40 years who had recovered from COVID-19. Both conserved end residues are part of each CDR3. Fields, in order: V gene, clone size, J gene, D gene, CDR3 length, CDR3 DNA, CDR3 protein. The D gene is left open where the match is weak. The listing skips clone size in some rows; elsewhere it reads once, few, many or a size class.

V gene: TRBV27; clone size: NA; J gene: TRBJ2-3; D gene: TRBD1; CDR3 length: 18; CDR3 DNA: TGTGCCAGCAGTTGGGTGGGACAGGGTGACAGATTCACAGATACGCAGTATTTT; CDR3 protein: CASSWVGQGDRFTDTQYF
V gene: TRBV19; clone size: NA; J gene: TRBJ1-5; D gene: TRBD1; CDR3 length: 15; CDR3 DNA: TGTGCCAGTAGTATTAACAGGGGGTTGGGTCAGCCCCAGCATTTT; CDR3 protein: CASSINRGLGQPQHF
V gene: TRBV12-3/TRBV12-4; clone size: NA; J gene: TRBJ1-2; D gene: NA; CDR3 length: 13; CDR3 DNA: TGTGCCAGCAGCCCTGATAGTCTTTATGGCTACACCTTC; CDR3 protein: CASSPDSLYGYTF
V gene: TRBV19; clone size: NA; J gene: TRBJ1-1; D gene: NA; CDR3 length: 15; CDR3 DNA: TGTGCCAGTAGTACCGACGACAGGATGAACACTGAAGCTTTCTTT; CDR3 protein: CASSTDDRMNTEAFF
V gene: TRBV20-1; clone size: few; J gene: TRBJ1-1; D gene: TRBD1; CDR3 length: 17; CDR3 DNA: TGCAGTGCTAGTCACCCCGGACAGGGGCGGGGGAACACTGAAGCTTTCTTT; CDR3 protein: CSASHPGQGRGNTEAFF
V gene: TRBV5-4; clone size: NA; J gene: TRBJ1-1; D gene: TRBD1; CDR3 length: 15; CDR3 DNA: TGTGCCAGCAGCTCCGGACAGGGTAGAGGGACTGAAGCTTTCTTT; CDR3 protein: CASSSGQGRGTEAFF
V gene: TRBV15; clone size: NA; J gene: TRBJ2-1; D gene: TRBD2; CDR3 length: 17; CDR3 DNA: TGTGCCACCAGCAGTCCTAGCGGGGGGCGAACCCACAATGAGCAGTTCTTC; CDR3 protein: CATSSPSGGRTHNEQFF
V gene: TRBV6-5; clone size: NA; J gene: TRBJ1-1; D gene: TRBD1; CDR3 length: 14; CDR3 DNA: TGTGCCAGCCGCCGGGACAGGCCTAACACTGAAGCTTTCTTT; CDR3 protein: CASRRDRPNTEAFF
V gene: TRBV19; clone size: few; J gene: TRBJ1-2; D gene: TRBD1; CDR3 length: 14; CDR3 DNA: TGTGCCAGTAGTTCGGGACAGGGGGCAGGTGGCTACACCTTC; CDR3 protein: CASSSGQGAGGYTF
V gene: TRBV6-5; clone size: NA; J gene: TRBJ1-1; D gene: NA; CDR3 length: 13; CDR3 DNA: TGTGCCAGCAGCCTCGGGGGGGGCACTGAAGCTTTCTTT; CDR3 protein: CASSLGGGTEAFF
V gene: TRBV27; clone size: NA; J gene: TRBJ2-1; D gene: TRBD1; CDR3 length: 14; CDR3 DNA: TGTGCCAGCAGTCCGATGGACAGGGCGAATGAGCAGTTCTTC; CDR3 protein: CASSPMDRANEQFF
V gene: TRBV11-2; clone size: NA; J gene: TRBJ2-5; D gene: NA; CDR3 length: 14; CDR3 DNA: TGTGCCAGCAGCTATAAAGGGGAGGCGAAGACCCAGTACTTC; CDR3 protein: CASSYKGEAKTQYF
V gene: TRBV27; clone size: NA; J gene: TRBJ2-5; D gene: TRBD1; CDR3 length: 15; CDR3 DNA: TGTGCCAGCAGTCCCCGGGACAGACCTAAAGAGACCCAGTACTTC; CDR3 protein: CASSPRDRPKETQYF
V gene: TRBV7-9; clone size: NA; J gene: TRBJ2-1; D gene: NA; CDR3 length: 12; CDR3 DNA: TGTGCCAGCAGCCTTGGGCTCAATGAGCAGTTCTTC; CDR3 protein: CASSLGLNEQFF
V gene: TRBV3-1/TRBV3-2; clone size: NA; J gene: TRBJ2-3; D gene: TRBD1; CDR3 length: 15; CDR3 DNA: TGTGCCAGCAGCCAGAGGGACAGGGACACAGATACGCAGTATTTT; CDR3 protein: CASSQRDRDTDTQYF
V gene: TRBV6-5; clone size: NA; J gene: TRBJ1-1; D gene: NA; CDR3 length: 11; CDR3 DNA: TGTGCCAGCTCGCAAGCTACTGAAGCTTTCTTT; CDR3 protein: CASSQATEAFF
V gene: TRBV19; clone size: NA; J gene: TRBJ2-1; D gene: TRBD1; CDR3 length: 17; CDR3 DNA: TGTGCCAGTAGTTTTTTGACAGGGGGCCCTTCCTACAATGAGCAGTTCTTC; CDR3 protein: CASSFLTGGPSYNEQFF
V gene: TRBV5-1; clone size: few; J gene: TRBJ2-5; D gene: TRBD2; CDR3 length: 15; CDR3 DNA: TGCGCCAGCAGCCGACACGGGGGGTACCAAGAGACCCAGTACTTC; CDR3 protein: CASSRHGGYQETQYF
V gene: TRBV2; clone size: NA; J gene: TRBJ1-1; D gene: NA; CDR3 length: 14; CDR3 DNA: TGTGCCAGTGGAGAGCAGGGCGTGAACACTGAAGCTTTCTTT; CDR3 protein: CASGEQGVNTEAFF
V gene: TRBV5-6; clone size: NA; J gene: TRBJ1-2; D gene: TRBD1; CDR3 length: 13; CDR3 DNA: TGTGCCAGCAGCATCGGGACAGCCTATGGCTACACCTTC; CDR3 protein: CASSIGTAYGYTF
V gene: TRBV3-1/TRBV3-2; clone size: NA; J gene: TRBJ2-3; D gene: NA; CDR3 length: 18; CDR3 DNA: TGTGCCAGCAGCCAAGGGATGGTGGCAGGGGGGAGCACAGATACGCAGTATTTT; CDR3 protein: CASSQGMVAGGSTDTQYF
V gene: TRBV24-1; clone size: once; J gene: TRBJ2-3; D gene: TRBD1; CDR3 length: 15; CDR3 DNA: TGTGCCACCAGTGATTCCCGGGACAGGGTCGATACGCAGTATTTT; CDR3 protein: CATSDSRDRVDTQYF
V gene: TRBV14; clone size: NA; J gene: TRBJ2-1; D gene: TRBD2; CDR3 length: 16; CDR3 DNA: TGTGCCAGCAGCCCGGTGACTAGCGGGAGACGGGATGAGCAGTTCTTC; CDR3 protein: CASSPVTSGRRDEQFF
V gene: TRBV27; clone size: NA; J gene: TRBJ2-5; D gene: TRBD1; CDR3 length: 14; CDR3 DNA: TGTGCCAGCAGTCTCCGACAGGGTGGCGAGACCCAGTACTTC; CDR3 protein: CASSLRQGGETQYF
V gene: TRBV6-1; clone size: NA; J gene: TRBJ2-1; D gene: NA; CDR3 length: 13; CDR3 DNA: TGTGCCAGCAGTGATTCTAGCGACAATGAGCAGTTCTTC; CDR3 protein: CASSDSSDNEQFF
V gene: TRBV11-2; clone size: NA; J gene: TRBJ2-2; D gene: NA; CDR3 length: 15; CDR3 DNA: TGTGCCAGCAGCTTAATTAGGGGCGTCGGCGGGGAGCTGTTTTTT; CDR3 protein: CASSLIRGVGGELFF
V gene: TRBV6-5; clone size: NA; J gene: TRBJ2-7; D gene: TRBD1; CDR3 length: 15; CDR3 DNA: TGTGCCAGCAGTCTCCCGGGACAGGGGGCGAACGAGCAGTACTTC; CDR3 protein: CASSLPGQGANEQYF
V gene: TRBV7-9; clone size: NA; J gene: TRBJ2-2; D gene: NA; CDR3 length: 16; CDR3 DNA: TGTGCCAGCAGCCCCATTGTCAGGGAGAACACCGGGGAGCTGTTTTTT; CDR3 protein: CASSPIVRENTGELFF
V gene: TRBV19; clone size: NA; J gene: TRBJ1-3; D gene: NA; CDR3 length: 14; CDR3 DNA: TGTGCCAGTAGTATTTCTGTCTCTGGAAACACCATATATTTT; CDR3 protein: CASSISVSGNTIYF
V gene: TRBV6-4; clone size: NA; J gene: TRBJ2-2; D gene: NA; CDR3 length: 15; CDR3 DNA: TGTGCCAGCAGTCCTCGGGACACCTACACCGGGGAGCTGTTTTTT; CDR3 protein: CASSPRDTYTGELFF
V gene: TRBV28; clone size: NA; J gene: TRBJ1-2; D gene: NA; CDR3 length: 14; CDR3 DNA: TGTGCCAGCACAGGACAGACCTCCTTCTATGGCTACACCTTC; CDR3 protein: CASTGQTSFYGYTF
V gene: TRBV30; clone size: NA; J gene: TRBJ2-5; D gene: NA; CDR3 length: 13; CDR3 DNA: TGTGCCTGGAGTGTACGCAGGGCCGAGACCCAGTACTTC; CDR3 protein: CAWSVRRAETQYF
V gene: TRBV6-6; clone size: NA; J gene: TRBJ2-5; D gene: NA; CDR3 length: 15; CDR3 DNA: TGTGCCAGCAGTTACTATGGCGCGGAGAGGGAGACCCAGTACTTC; CDR3 protein: CASSYYGAERETQYF
V gene: TRBV5-4; clone size: NA; J gene: TRBJ1-3; D gene: NA; CDR3 length: 17; CDR3 DNA: TGTGCCCGCAGGGCGGGGGGCTGCGGGGGCTCTGGAAACACCATATATTTT; CDR3 protein: CARRAGGCGGSGNTIYF
V gene: TRBV2; clone size: NA; J gene: TRBJ2-2; D gene: TRBD2; CDR3 length: 17; CDR3 DNA: TGTGCCAGCAGAACGATAGCGGGAGGGCGGGGCACCGGGGAGCTGTTTTTT; CDR3 protein: CASRTIAGGRGTGELFF
V gene: TRBV29-1; clone size: NA; J gene: TRBJ1-2; D gene: TRBD1; CDR3 length: 14; CDR3 DNA: TGCAGCGTTGAAGGGACAGGGGGTCAGAATGGCTACACCTTC; CDR3 protein: CSVEGTGGQNGYTF
V gene: TRBV30; clone size: NA; J gene: TRBJ1-2; D gene: TRBD1; CDR3 length: 12; CDR3 DNA: TGTGCCTGGGGGACAGGCAGCTATGGCTACACCTTC; CDR3 protein: CAWGTGSYGYTF
V gene: TRBV6-5; clone size: NA; J gene: TRBJ2-5; D gene: TRBD2; CDR3 length: 15; CDR3 DNA: TGTGCCGGAGGGTCAAACCAGCGGGGGGGGGAGACCCAGTACTTC; CDR3 protein: CAGGSNQRGGETQYF
V gene: TRBV7-2; clone size: NA; J gene: TRBJ1-5; D gene: NA; CDR3 length: 13; CDR3 DNA: TGTGCCAGCAGCTTAGCGAGGGATCAGCCCCAGCATTTT; CDR3 protein: CASSLARDQPQHF
V gene: TRBV7-2; clone size: NA; J gene: TRBJ2-5; D gene: NA; CDR3 length: 14; CDR3 DNA: TGTGCCAGCAGCTTAGCGGGAGACCGGGAGACCCAGTACTTC; CDR3 protein: CASSLAGDRETQYF
V gene: TRBV6-5; clone size: NA; J gene: TRBJ2-5; D gene: NA; CDR3 length: 12; CDR3 DNA: TGTGCCAGCAGGAACAGGGAAGAGACCCAGTACTTC; CDR3 protein: CASRNREETQYF